Sequencing of this TCR beta chain was carried out in a study of shared clonotypes between healthy human individuals. Study-level findings and limits: Non-shared clonotypes had lower generation probabilities than those shared by all four donors.

The CDR3 is 17 amino acids. J lost 0 bases, V lost 3 bases, and 7 bases had no gene match. Looked up from germline, CDR1 is KGHSH and CDR2 is LQKENI. As concerns this clone: Its specificity is unknown.

This table comes from immunoSEQ multiplex PCR, and its TCRdb copy is limited to in-frame clones, with some not included. The table includes millions of clones, roughly 93% detected once. Sample: naive CD4+ T cells from PBMCs. Described subset: CD45RA+ positively selected. The rearrangement links TRBV18 to TRBJ2-1; TRBD2 matches at 8 bases. This sequence was found in a man aged 18 to 29 in good health. Some clones in this sample may be carry-over from other donors' samples. In DNA, the CDR3 is TGTGCCAGCTCACCCACTAGCGGATCAAGCTCCTACAATGAGCAGTTCTTC. This translates into CASSPTSGSSSYNEQFF.